This TCR beta chain derives from a study of T-cell reconstitution after alpha-beta-depleted transplantation in children. TCRbeta library construction was performed incorporating unique molecular identifiers. One entry per CDR3 protein results from TCRdb running MiXCR on the PCR reads. The data contain approximately 350,000 distinct CDR3 sequences, about an eighth of them singletons. With V trimmed by 0 bases and J by 2 bases, 0 bases remained unmatched. Germline assignment: CDR1 SGHRS and CDR2 YFSETQ. This CDR3 comprises 14 residues. This clonotype was found many times. The sequenced sample was PBMCs, obtained from the stem cell graft. The chain employs TRBV5-1 and TRBJ1-2; 8 nucleotides line up with TRBD1. This clonotype was obtained from a human donor who donated a stem cell graft to a child with Fanconi anemia. Here the CDR3 reads CASSLGTGNYGYTF. The CDR3 DNA reads as TGCGCCAGCAGCTTGGGGACAGGGAACTATGGCTACACCTTC.